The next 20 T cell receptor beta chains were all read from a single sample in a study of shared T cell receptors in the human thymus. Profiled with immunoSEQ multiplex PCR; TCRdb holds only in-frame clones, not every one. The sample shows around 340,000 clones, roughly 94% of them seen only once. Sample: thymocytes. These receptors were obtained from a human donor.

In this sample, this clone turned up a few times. CDR3 in DNA: TGTGCCAGCAGCCATGTGGGTATCTATGGCTACACCTTC. As protein: CASSHVGIYGYTF. This rearrangement joins TRBV28 to TRBJ1-2; D remains ambiguous. CDR1 is MDHEN, CDR2 SYDVKM, per germline. V lost 6 bases and J 4 bases, leaving 12 bases between the germline ends. This CDR3 contains 13 residues.

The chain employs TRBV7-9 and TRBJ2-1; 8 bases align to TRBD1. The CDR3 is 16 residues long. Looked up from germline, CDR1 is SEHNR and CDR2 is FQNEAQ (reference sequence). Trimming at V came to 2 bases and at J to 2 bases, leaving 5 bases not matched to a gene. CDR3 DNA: TGTGCCAGCAGCTTAACGGGGACAGGCACCTACAATGAGCAGTTCTTC. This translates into CASSLTGTGTYNEQFF. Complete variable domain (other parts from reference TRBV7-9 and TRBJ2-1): DTGVSQNPRHKITKRGQNVTFRCDPISEHNRLYWYRQTLGQGPEFLTYFQNEAQLEKSRLLSDRFSAERPKGSFSTLEIQRTEQGDSAMYLCASSLTGTGTYNEQFFGPGTRLTVL.

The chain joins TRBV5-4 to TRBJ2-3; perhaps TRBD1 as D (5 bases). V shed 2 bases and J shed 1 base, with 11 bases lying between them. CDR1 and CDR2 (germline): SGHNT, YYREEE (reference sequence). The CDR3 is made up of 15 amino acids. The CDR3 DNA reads TGTGCCAGCAGCTTTCGGACACCGGGCACAGATACGCAGTATTTT. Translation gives CASSFRTPGTDTQYF.

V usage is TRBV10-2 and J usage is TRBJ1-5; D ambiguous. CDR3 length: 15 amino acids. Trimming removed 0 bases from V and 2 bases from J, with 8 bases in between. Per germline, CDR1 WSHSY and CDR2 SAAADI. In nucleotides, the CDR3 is TGCGCCAGCAGTGAGTCGTCAGCGGGCAATCAGCCCCAGCATTTT. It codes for CASSESSAGNQPQHF.

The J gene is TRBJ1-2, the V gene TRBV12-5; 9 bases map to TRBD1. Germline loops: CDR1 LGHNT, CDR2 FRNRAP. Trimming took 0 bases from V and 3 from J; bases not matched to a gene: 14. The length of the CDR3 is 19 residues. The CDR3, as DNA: TGTGCTAGTGGTTTGGTAACGGGACAGGGATTAACCTTCGACTATGGCTACACCTTC. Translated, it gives CASGLVTGQGLTFDYGYTF. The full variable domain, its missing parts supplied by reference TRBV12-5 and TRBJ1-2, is DARVTQTPRHKVTEMGQEVTMRCQPILGHNTVFWYRQTMMQGLELLAYFRNRAPLDDSGMPKDRFSAEMPDATLATLKIQPSEPRDSAVYFCASGLVTGQGLTFDYGYTFGSGTRLTVV.

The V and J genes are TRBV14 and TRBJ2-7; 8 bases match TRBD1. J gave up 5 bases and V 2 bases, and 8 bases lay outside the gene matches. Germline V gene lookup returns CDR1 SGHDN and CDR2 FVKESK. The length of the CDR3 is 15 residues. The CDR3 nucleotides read TGTGCCAGCAGCCAATTAAGACAGGGGACCCACGAGCAGTACTTC. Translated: CASSQLRQGTHEQYF.

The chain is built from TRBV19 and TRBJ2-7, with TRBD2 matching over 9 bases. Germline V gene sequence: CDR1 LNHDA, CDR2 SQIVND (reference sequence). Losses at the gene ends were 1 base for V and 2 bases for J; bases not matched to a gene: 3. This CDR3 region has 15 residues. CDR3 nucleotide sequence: TGTGCCAGTAGTATAGGGGGACTAGCCGCCTACGAGCAGTACTTC. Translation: CASSIGGLAAYEQYF.

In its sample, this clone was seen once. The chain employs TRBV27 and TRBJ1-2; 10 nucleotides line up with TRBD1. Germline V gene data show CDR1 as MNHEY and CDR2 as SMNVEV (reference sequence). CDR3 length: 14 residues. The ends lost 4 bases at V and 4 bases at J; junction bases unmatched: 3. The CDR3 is CASSWDRGAYGYTF. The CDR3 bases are TGTGCCAGCAGTTGGGACAGGGGCGCCTATGGCTACACCTTC.

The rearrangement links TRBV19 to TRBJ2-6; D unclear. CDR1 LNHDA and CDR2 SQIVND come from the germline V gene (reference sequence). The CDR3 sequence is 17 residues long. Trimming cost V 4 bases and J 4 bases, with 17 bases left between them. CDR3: CASSTPPAVGGANVLTF. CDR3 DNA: TGTGCCAGTAGTACCCCACCGGCCGTGGGCGGGGCCAACGTCCTGACTTTC.

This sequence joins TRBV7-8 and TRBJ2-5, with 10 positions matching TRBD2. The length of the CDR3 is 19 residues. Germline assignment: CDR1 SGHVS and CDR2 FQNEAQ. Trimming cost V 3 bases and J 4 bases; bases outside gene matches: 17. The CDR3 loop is CASSFPTEREGRCGETQYF. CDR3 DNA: TGTGCCAGCAGCTTTCCGACTGAGCGGGAGGGCCGGTGTGGAGAGACCCAGTACTTC.

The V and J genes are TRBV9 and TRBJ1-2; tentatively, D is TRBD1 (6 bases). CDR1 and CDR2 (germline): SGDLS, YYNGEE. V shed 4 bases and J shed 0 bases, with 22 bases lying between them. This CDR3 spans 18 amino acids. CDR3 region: CASSLRGGVEHSNYGYTF. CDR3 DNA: TGTGCCAGCAGCCTTCGAGGGGGTGTGGAGCATTCTAACTATGGCTACACCTTC. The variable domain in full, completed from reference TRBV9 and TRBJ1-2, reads DSGVTQTPKHLITATGQRVTLRCSPRSGDLSVYWYQQSLDQGLQFLIQYYNGEERAKGNILERFSAQQFPDLHSELNLSSLELGDSALYFCASSLRGGVEHSNYGYTFGSGTRLTVV.

The CDR3 protein is CASSWLAGGGSTDTQYF. CDR3 sequence (DNA): TGCGCCAGCAGCTGGTTAGCGGGGGGCGGGAGCACAGATACGCAGTATTTT. The chain recombines TRBV5-1 with TRBJ2-3; 10 nucleotides align to TRBD2. CDR3 size: 17 residues. The germline CDR1 and CDR2 sequences are SGHRS and YFSETQ. Losses at the gene ends were 3 bases for V and 0 bases for J; bases not matched to a gene: 7.

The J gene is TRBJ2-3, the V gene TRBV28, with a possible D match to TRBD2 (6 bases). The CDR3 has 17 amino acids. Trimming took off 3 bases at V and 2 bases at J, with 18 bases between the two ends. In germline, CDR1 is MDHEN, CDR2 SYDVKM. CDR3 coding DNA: TGTGCCAGCAGTTTTTACCCGCGGGACCTATACACAGATACGCAGTATTTT. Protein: CASSFYPRDLYTDTQYF.

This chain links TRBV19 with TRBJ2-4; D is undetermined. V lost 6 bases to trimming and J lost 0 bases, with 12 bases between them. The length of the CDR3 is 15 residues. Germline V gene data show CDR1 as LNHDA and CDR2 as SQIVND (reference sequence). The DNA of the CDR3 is TGTGCCAGTAGGAAAGGACCGGTAGCCAAAAACATTCAGTACTTC. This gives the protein CASRKGPVAKNIQYF.

The CDR3 region has the DNA TGTGCCAGTAAATCCCGACAGGCGCTTTATAGCAATCAGCCCCAGCATTTT. It translates to CASKSRQALYSNQPQHF. The gene calls are TRBV19 and TRBJ1-5; possible D gene TRBD1, 6 bases. The CDR3 contains 17 residues. The germline V and J ends were trimmed by 7 bases and 0 bases, with 19 bases remaining between them. The germline V gene has CDR1 LNHDA and CDR2 SQIVND (reference sequence).

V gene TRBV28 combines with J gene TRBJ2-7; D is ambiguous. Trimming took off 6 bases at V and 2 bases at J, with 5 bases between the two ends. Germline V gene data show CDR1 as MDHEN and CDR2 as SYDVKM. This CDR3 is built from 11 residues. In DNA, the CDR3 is TGTGCCAGCAGGCGGCCCTACGAGCAGTACTTC. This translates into CASRRPYEQYF. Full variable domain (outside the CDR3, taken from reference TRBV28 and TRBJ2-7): DVKVTQSSRYLVKRTGEKVFLECVQDMDHENMFWYRQDPGLGLRLIYFSYDVKMKEKGDIPEGYSVSREKKERFSLILESASTNQTSMYLCASRRPYEQYFGPGTRLTVT.

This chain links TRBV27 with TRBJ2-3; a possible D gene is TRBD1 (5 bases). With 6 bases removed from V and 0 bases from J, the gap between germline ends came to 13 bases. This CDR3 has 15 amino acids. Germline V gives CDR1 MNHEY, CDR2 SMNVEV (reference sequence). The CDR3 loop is CASSPSGASTDTQYF. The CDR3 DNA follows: TGTGCCAGCAGCCCCTCTGGGGCTAGCACAGATACGCAGTATTTT.

The CDR3 protein is CSVAHTGGVYGYTF. Written as DNA, the CDR3 is TGCAGCGTTGCCCATACAGGGGGTGTCTATGGCTACACCTTC. V and J are TRBV29-1 and TRBJ1-2; 8 bases map to TRBD1. V was pared by 4 bases and J by 4 bases, with 8 bases of the junction left unmatched. The CDR3 length is 14 residues. Germline V lookup: CDR1 SQVTM, CDR2 ANQGSEA.

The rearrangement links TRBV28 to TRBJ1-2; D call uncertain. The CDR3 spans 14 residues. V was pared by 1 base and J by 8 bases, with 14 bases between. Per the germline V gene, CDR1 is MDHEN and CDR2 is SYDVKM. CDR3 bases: TGTGCCAGCAGTTTATCGGCCAGAATGGAGGGCTACACCTTC. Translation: CASSLSARMEGYTF.

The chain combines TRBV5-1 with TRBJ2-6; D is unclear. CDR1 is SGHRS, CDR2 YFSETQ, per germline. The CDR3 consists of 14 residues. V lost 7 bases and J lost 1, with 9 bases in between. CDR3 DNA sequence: TGCGCCAGCTACAGAGGATCTGGGGCCAACGTCCTGACTTTC. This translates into CASYRGSGANVLTF. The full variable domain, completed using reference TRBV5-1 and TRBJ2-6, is KAGVTQTPRYLIKTRGQQVTLSCSPISGHRSVSWYQQTPGQGLQFLFEYFSETQRNKGNFPGRFSGRQFSNSRSEMNVSTLELGDSALYLCASYRGSGANVLTFGAGSRLTVL.